The subject of this entry is one TCR beta chain. The target antigen is unknown. The source of the sample is a study of a mutant IDH1 vaccine in newly diagnosed glioma. Study-wide context: The vaccination schedule gave patients eight doses in weeks 1, 3, 5, 7, 11, 15, 19 and 23. Earlier treatment was radiotherapy, temozolomide, or both, with most getting both. Patients received vaccination from 4-6 weeks after radiotherapy alone, or with temozolomide cycles. Whole-study results and caveats: Induction of immune responses by the vaccine occurred in about 95% of patients.

Data came from immunoSEQ multiplex PCR; TCRdb stores just in-frame clones and leaves some out. The profile covers some 80,000 clones, with 75% to 90% appearing a single time and 0.75% to 0.95% taken by the ten largest. The CDR3 length is 14 residues. CDR1 MDHEN and CDR2 SYDVKM come from the germline V gene. V lost 5 bases, J lost 7 bases, and 8 bases stayed unmatched. Documented time point: week 23, last vaccination. It was 300 ug of mutant IDH1 20-mer peptide that made up each vaccine dose, given with topical imiquimod. The origin of this receptor is a woman between 45 and 65 years old with glioma. Sequencing used PBMCs, obtained from a glioma patient whose treatment included an IDH1 peptide vaccine. The chain couples TRBV28 to TRBJ2-7; 10 nucleotides agree with TRBD2. For the CDR3, the DNA is TGTGCCAGCAGTGACCCGGGACTAGCGCGGGAGCAGTACTTC. Amino acids: CASSDPGLAREQYF.